Listed below are T cell receptor beta chains from one sample, sequenced in a study of T cells in Graves' hyperthyroidism and ophthalmopathy. TCRdb re-called the multiplex PCR reads through MiXCR, storing one row per CDR3 protein. The table has approximately 560,000 distinct CDR3 sequences, about 45% seen once. The sequencing input was peripheral blood or thyroid tissue (not recorded which). All receptors derive from a woman under 30 with Graves' hyperthyroidism. The CDR3 runs from the conserved cysteine through the conserved F or W. D genes are given only for firm matches. The size field is filled for only some rows; it gives once, few, many or a size class.

>NA|TRBD2|TRBV2|TRBJ2-7
TGTGCCAGCAAATCTGGAGCGGGAGTTCCCAAGCAGTACTTC
CASKSGAGVPKQYF
>few|NA|TRBV20-1|TRBJ2-7
TGCAGTGCGGACCGGGACATCTCCTACGAGCAGTACTTC
CSADRDISYEQYF
>many|NA|TRBV5-1|TRBJ1-3
TGCGCCAGCGTAGGGAACGGAAACACCATATATTTT
CASVGNGNTIYF
>NA|TRBD1|TRBV7-9|TRBJ1-1
TGTGCCAGCAGCTTTACGGTCGAAACAGGGGAAAAACCACTTGTGAACACTGAAGCTTTCTTT
CASSFTVETGEKPLVNTEAFF
>NA|TRBD1|TRBV2|TRBJ1-1
TGTGCCAGCAGTGAAAGGACAGGCCGATGGGCTGAAGCTTTCTTT
CASSERTGRWAEAFF
>NA|NA|TRBV15|TRBJ1-3
TGTGCCACCAGCAGAGACCGGGTATACTCTGGAAACACCATATATTTT
CATSRDRVYSGNTIYF
>NA|NA|TRBV24-1|TRBJ1-2
TGTGCCACCAGTGTTGACAGCCTTAACTATGGCTACACCTTC
CATSVDSLNYGYTF
>NA|NA|TRBV7-6|TRBJ2-7
TGTGCCAGCTCACCTGCACAGGAGTACGAGCAGTACTTC
CASSPAQEYEQYF
>many|NA|TRBV24-1|TRBJ1-5
TGTGCCACCAGTGAAACAGAGAATCAGCCCCAGCATTTT
CATSETENQPQHF
>NA|NA|TRBV6-5|TRBJ1-1
TGTGCCAGCAGTTTAAACAGGGTAGCGTACACTGAAGCTTTCTTT
CASSLNRVAYTEAFF
>NA|TRBD1|TRBV7-2|TRBJ1-4
TGTGCCAGCAGCTTGGCCGGGACAGGGGTTGAAAAACTGTTTTTT
CASSLAGTGVEKLFF
>many|TRBD1|TRBV2|TRBJ1-1
TGTGCCAGCAGTGAGACTGGACAGGTAGTTGCTTTCTTT
CASSETGQVVAFF
>NA|NA|TRBV7-9|TRBJ2-3
TGTGCCAGCAGCTCCGGACTACGCACAGATACGCAGTATTTT
CASSSGLRTDTQYF
>few|NA|TRBV7-3|TRBJ2-2
TGTGCCAGCAGCTTAACAGGGGAGTACACCGGGGAGCTGTTTTTT
CASSLTGEYTGELFF
>NA|NA|TRBV11-2|TRBJ2-3
TGTGCCAGCAGCTCAGGGAATACGCAGTATTTT
CASSSGNTQYF
>NA|NA|TRBV20-1|TRBJ1-4
TGCAGTGCCGGCTTGCGGAGGGGGGATGAGCAACTGTTTTTT
CSAGLRRGDEQLFF
>once|NA|TRBV7-9|TRBJ2-7
TGTGCCAGCAGCTTGGTGGGGGCTGTCTACGAGCAGTACTTC
CASSLVGAVYEQYF
>NA|TRBD1|TRBV7-9|TRBJ2-2
TGTGCCAGCAGCCCGAGGACAGGGTCATACACCGGGGAGCTGTTTTTT
CASSPRTGSYTGELFF
>NA|NA|TRBV11-3|TRBJ2-2
TGTGCCAGCAGCTTAGAATATATCGGGGAGCTGTTTTTT
CASSLEYIGELFF
>NA|TRBD1|TRBV29-1|TRBJ1-1
TGCAGCGTCGGACAGGTCCTCACTGAAGCTTTCTTT
CSVGQVLTEAFF
>NA|TRBD2|TRBV2|TRBJ2-2
TGTGCCAGCGGACGACTAGCGGGAGGACCGACCGGGGAGCTGTTTTTT
CASGRLAGGPTGELFF
>many|TRBD1|TRBV29-1|TRBJ1-1
TGCAGCGTTGCACAGGGGAAAAACACTGAAGCTTTCTTT
CSVAQGKNTEAFF
>once|NA|TRBV5-1|TRBJ2-7
TGCGCCAGCAGCTTGTTCGGATCACCGGGACCCACCTACGAGCAGTACTTC
CASSLFGSPGPTYEQYF
>NA|NA|TRBV7-2|TRBJ1-2
TGTGCCAGCAGCTTAAGCCCTTTAGGAGGATCCTATGGCTACACCTTC
CASSLSPLGGSYGYTF
>many|NA|TRBV7-9|TRBJ1-3
TGTGCCAGCAGCTTAGGCGGAGGAAACACCATATATTTT
CASSLGGGNTIYF
>many|TRBD1|TRBV2|TRBJ1-5
TGTGCCAGCAGTGAGGGACAGGGACGTTTCGAAGAGCCCCAGCATTTT
CASSEGQGRFEEPQHF
>few|NA|TRBV12-3/TRBV12-4|TRBJ2-7
TGTGCCAGCAGTGATGACAGTCAGACTTCCTACGAGCAGTACTTC
CASSDDSQTSYEQYF
>few|NA|TRBV7-2|TRBJ1-4
TGTGCCAGCAGCTCGGGCCTTTGGAGTGAAAAACTGTTTTTT
CASSSGLWSEKLFF
>NA|NA|TRBV6-5|TRBJ2-5
TGTGCCAGCAGTCCACACTTTGGGGGAGCCCAAGAGACCCAGTACTTC
CASSPHFGGAQETQYF
>NA|NA|TRBV7-4|TRBJ1-5
TGTGCCAGCCGCTTAGCGGGGGGTCAGCCCCAGCATTTT
CASRLAGGQPQHF
>NA|NA|TRBV2|TRBJ1-2
TGTGCCAAGAGACCGACCGCCGAGAGCTATGGCTACACCTTC
CAKRPTAESYGYTF
>NA|NA|TRBV15|TRBJ2-5
TGTGCCACCAGCAGCCAAGGGGGAGGAGGAGAGACCCAGTACTTC
CATSSQGGGGETQYF
>NA|TRBD1|TRBV29-1|TRBJ1-1
TGCAGCGTTGGCCTCAGGACAGGGGTAATCGGCACTGAAGCTTTCTTT
CSVGLRTGVIGTEAFF
>NA|NA|TRBV7-2|TRBJ2-2
TGTGCCAGCAGCCAGGGCCCAGGGCGGACCGGGGAGCTGTTTTTT
CASSQGPGRTGELFF
>NA|NA|TRBV13|TRBJ1-2
TGTGCCAGCACTTCGGGCGCAGGTGGCTACACCTTC
CASTSGAGGYTF
>NA|TRBD1|TRBV29-1|TRBJ1-5
TGCAGCAGTGACAGGGAAAGTCAGCCCCAGCATTTT
CSSDRESQPQHF
>few|NA|TRBV5-6|TRBJ2-5
TGTGCCAGCAGCCCACTAGCCGGACGGAGACAAGAGACCCAGTACTTC
CASSPLAGRRQETQYF
>few|TRBD2|TRBV7-3|TRBJ2-1
TGTGCCAGCAGCTCTGGACTAGCGGATGAGCAGTTCTTC
CASSSGLADEQFF
>NA|NA|TRBV9|TRBJ2-7
TGTGCCAGCAGCGTAAGTAGTACGAGGGCCTACGAGCAGTACTTC
CASSVSSTRAYEQYF
>few|NA|TRBV6-4|TRBJ1-5
TGTGCCAGCAGGGAATATAGCAATCAGCCCCAGCATTTT
CASREYSNQPQHF
>NA|TRBD1|TRBV7-9|TRBJ1-2
TGTGCCAGCACCCTTCGATTAGACAGGGAGAGGAAGGCTGGCTACACCTTC
CASTLRLDRERKAGYTF
>NA|TRBD2|TRBV13|TRBJ2-2
TGTGCCAGCAGCCGACTAGCAGGCACCGGGGAGCTGTTTTTT
CASSRLAGTGELFF
>NA|NA|TRBV15|TRBJ1-2
TGTGCCACCAGCAGAGGTCCGGGGGGCGACTATGGCTACACCTTC
CATSRGPGGDYGYTF
>NA|NA|TRBV7-9|TRBJ2-1
TGTGCCAGCAGTACTCCGGGACTGCCCAATGAGCAGTTCTTC
CASSTPGLPNEQFF
>few|TRBD2|TRBV2|TRBJ2-5
TGTGCCAGCAGTGCGGGCGGGAGCGAGGAGACCCAGTACTTC
CASSAGGSEETQYF
>many|NA|TRBV10-3|TRBJ1-3
TGTGCCATCTTTCCAGACTCTGGAAACACCATATATTTT
CAIFPDSGNTIYF
>NA|TRBD1|TRBV7-2|TRBJ1-1
TGTGCCAGCAGCCATTGGACAGGGACCCTTGGAACTGAAGCTTTCTTT
CASSHWTGTLGTEAFF
>once|TRBD2|TRBV7-9|TRBJ2-7
TGTGCCAGCACGACTAGCGGGAGCTACGAGCAGTACTTC
CASTTSGSYEQYF
>NA|NA|TRBV24-1|TRBJ2-7
TGTGCCAGCGGGTCCGACTCCCACTACGAGCAGTACTTC
CASGSDSHYEQYF